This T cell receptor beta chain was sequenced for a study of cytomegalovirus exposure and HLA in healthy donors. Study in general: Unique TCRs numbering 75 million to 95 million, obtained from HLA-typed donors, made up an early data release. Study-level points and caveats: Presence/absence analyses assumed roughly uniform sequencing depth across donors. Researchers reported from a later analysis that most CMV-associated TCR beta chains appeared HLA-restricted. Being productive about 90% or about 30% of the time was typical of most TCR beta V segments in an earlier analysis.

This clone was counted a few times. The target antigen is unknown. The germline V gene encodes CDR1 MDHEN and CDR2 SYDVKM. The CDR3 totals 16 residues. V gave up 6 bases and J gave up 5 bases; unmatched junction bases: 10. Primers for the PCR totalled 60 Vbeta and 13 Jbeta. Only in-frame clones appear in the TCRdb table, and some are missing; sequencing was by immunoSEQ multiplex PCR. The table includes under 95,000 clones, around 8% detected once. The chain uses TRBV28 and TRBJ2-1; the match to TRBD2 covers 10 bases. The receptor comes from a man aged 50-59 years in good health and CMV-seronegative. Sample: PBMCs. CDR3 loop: CASSLGRTSGNNEQFF. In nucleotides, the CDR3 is TGTGCCAGCAGCCTCGGTCGGACTAGCGGTAACAATGAGCAGTTCTTC. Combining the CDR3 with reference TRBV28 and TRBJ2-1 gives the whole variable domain DVKVTQSSRYLVKRTGEKVFLECVQDMDHENMFWYRQDPGLGLRLIYFSYDVKMKEKGDIPEGYSVSREKKERFSLILESASTNQTSMYLCASSLGRTSGNNEQFFGPGTRLTVL.